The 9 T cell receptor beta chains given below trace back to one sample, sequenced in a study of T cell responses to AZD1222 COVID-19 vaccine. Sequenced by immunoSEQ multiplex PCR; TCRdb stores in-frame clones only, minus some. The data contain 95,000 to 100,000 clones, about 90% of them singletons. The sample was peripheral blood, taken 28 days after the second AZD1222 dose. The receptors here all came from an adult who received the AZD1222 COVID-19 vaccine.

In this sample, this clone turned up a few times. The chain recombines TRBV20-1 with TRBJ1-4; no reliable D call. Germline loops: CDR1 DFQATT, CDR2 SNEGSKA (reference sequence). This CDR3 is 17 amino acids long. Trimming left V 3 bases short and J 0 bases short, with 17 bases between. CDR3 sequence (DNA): TGCAGTGCTAGTGTCGTTCCAAAGGGCCCAACTAATGAAAAACTGTTTTTT. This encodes CSASVVPKGPTNEKLFF.

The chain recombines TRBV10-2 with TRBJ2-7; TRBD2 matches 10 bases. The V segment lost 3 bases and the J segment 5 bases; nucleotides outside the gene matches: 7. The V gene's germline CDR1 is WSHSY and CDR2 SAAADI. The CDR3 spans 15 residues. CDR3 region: CASSDEAGGINEQYF. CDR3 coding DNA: TGCGCCAGCAGTGATGAAGCGGGAGGGATAAACGAGCAGTACTTC.

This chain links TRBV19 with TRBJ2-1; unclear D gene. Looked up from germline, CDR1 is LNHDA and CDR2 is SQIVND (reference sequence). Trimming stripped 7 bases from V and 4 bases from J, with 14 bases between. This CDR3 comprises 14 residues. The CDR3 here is CASTPVGYYNEQFF. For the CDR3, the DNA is TGTGCCAGTACCCCCGTCGGGTATTACAATGAGCAGTTCTTC.

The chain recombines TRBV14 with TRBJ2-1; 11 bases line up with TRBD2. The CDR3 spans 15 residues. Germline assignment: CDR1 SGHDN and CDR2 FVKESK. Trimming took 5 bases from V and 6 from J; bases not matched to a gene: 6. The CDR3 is CASSYRTSGPNEQFF. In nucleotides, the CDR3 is TGTGCCAGCAGCTACAGGACTAGCGGGCCCAATGAGCAGTTCTTC. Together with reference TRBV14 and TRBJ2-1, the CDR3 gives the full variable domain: EAGVTQFPSHSVIEKGQTVTLRCDPISGHDNLYWYRRVMGKEIKFLLHFVKESKQDESGMPNNRFLAERTGGTYSTLKVQPAELEDSGVYFCASSYRTSGPNEQFFGPGTRLTVL.

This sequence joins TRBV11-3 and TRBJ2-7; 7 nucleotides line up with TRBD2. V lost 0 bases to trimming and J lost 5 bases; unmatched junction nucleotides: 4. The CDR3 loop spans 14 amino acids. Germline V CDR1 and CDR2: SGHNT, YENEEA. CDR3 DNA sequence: TGTGCCAGCAGCTTAGATCCAACTAGCGACGAGCAGTACTTC. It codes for CASSLDPTSDEQYF.

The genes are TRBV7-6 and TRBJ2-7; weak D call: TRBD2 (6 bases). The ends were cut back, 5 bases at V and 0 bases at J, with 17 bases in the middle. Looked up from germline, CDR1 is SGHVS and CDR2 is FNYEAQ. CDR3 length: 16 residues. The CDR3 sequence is CASSLGGVADSYEQYF. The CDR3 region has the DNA TGTGCCAGCAGCCTAGGTGGGGTAGCGGACTCCTACGAGCAGTACTTC.

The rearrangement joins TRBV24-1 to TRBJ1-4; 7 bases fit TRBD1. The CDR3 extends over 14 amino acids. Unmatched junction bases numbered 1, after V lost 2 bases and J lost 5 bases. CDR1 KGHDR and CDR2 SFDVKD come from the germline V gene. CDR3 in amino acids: CATSDSRGNEKLFF. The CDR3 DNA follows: TGTGCCACCAGTGATTCCAGGGGGAATGAAAAACTGTTTTTT.

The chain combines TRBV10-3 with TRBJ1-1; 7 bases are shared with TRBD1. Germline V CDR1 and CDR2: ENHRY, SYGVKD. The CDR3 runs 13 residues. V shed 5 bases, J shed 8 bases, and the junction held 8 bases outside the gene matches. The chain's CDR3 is CAISFDRDLEAFF. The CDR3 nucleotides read TGTGCCATCAGTTTCGACAGGGACTTAGAAGCTTTCTTT.

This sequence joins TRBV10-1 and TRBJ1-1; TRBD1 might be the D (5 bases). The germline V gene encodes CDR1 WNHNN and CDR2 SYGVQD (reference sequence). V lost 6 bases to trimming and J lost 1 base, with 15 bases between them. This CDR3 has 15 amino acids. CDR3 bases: TGCGCCAGCAGCCCCCAAGCAGGGACGAACACTGAAGCTTTCTTT. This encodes CASSPQAGTNTEAFF.